This entry is about one T cell receptor (beta chain). Antigen specificity is unknown. The sample is drawn from a study of radiotherapy plus CTLA-4 blockade in lung cancer. Study-wide results and limits: Blood-borne expansion of tumor-derived TCR clones followed radiotherapy plus ipilimumab. The best prediction of response reportedly came from early blood T cell clone dynamics, with interferon-beta.

After removal of 3 bases from V and 0 bases from J, the junction contained 5 bases not matched to a gene. Germline V lookup: CDR1 SGHTA, CDR2 FQGNSA. CDR3 length equals 15 residues. Sequenced by immunoSEQ multiplex PCR; TCRdb stores in-frame clones only, minus some. The sample includes roughly 110,000 clones, under 90% of them seen just once. This chain uses TRBV7-2 with TRBJ2-7, with 7 positions matching TRBD1. The sequence derives from a human donor with non-small cell lung cancer that progressed on radiotherapy plus ipilimumab. Some clones in this sample may be carry-over from other donors' samples. Source: peripheral blood, taken from a patient treated with radiotherapy plus ipilimumab. The CDR3 DNA follows: TGTGCCAGCAGCTTTGCCGGGACAGACTCCTACGAGCAGTACTTC. This translates into CASSFAGTDSYEQYF.